The rows below give T cell receptor beta chains drawn from one sample of a study of regulatory T cells in long-lasting Graves disease. TCRdb re-analysed the multiplex PCR reads in MiXCR, keeping a single row per CDR3 protein. The sample comprises 350,000 to 500,000 distinct CDR3 sequences, 21% of which are singletons, and around 15% rests with the top ten. The sample consisted of peripheral blood mononuclear cells (PBMCs), taken when the disease was refractory, from a patient treated with antithyroid drugs. The receptors derive from a female donor with Graves disease. Both conserved end residues are part of each CDR3. D genes are given only for firm matches. The listing skips clone size in some rows; elsewhere it reads once, few, many or a size class.

d_call	clone_size	j_call	cdr3_length	v_call	cdr3_aa	cdr3_nt
NA	many	TRBJ1-1	12	TRBV20-1	CSASVKNTEAFF	TGCAGTGCTAGCGTTAAGAACACTGAAGCTTTCTTT
NA	NA	TRBJ1-1	13	TRBV28	CASATATRTEAFF	TGTGCCAGCGCAACAGCTACCAGAACTGAAGCTTTCTTT
TRBD1	NA	TRBJ2-1	17	TRBV5-1	CASSRGIGTGLYNEQFF	TGCGCCAGCAGCCGGGGGATCGGGACAGGGTTATACAATGAGCAGTTCTTC
NA	NA	TRBJ2-7	14	TRBV9	CASSVGLNSYEQYF	TGTGCCAGCAGCGTCGGGTTGAACTCCTACGAGCAGTACTTC
NA	NA	TRBJ2-7	13	TRBV7-2	CASSAQGVSEQYF	TGTGCCAGCAGCGCCCAGGGAGTTTCCGAGCAGTACTTC
NA	NA	TRBJ2-7	15	TRBV18	CASSSDWTGSYEQYF	TGTGCCAGCTCTTCTGATTGGACTGGCTCCTACGAGCAGTACTTC
NA	many	TRBJ1-1	16	TRBV11-2	CASSFLLGGGGTEAFF	TGTGCCAGCAGCTTCTTGTTGGGGGGCGGAGGGACTGAAGCTTTCTTT
NA	NA	TRBJ1-5	13	TRBV20-1	CSARGAGRGPQHF	TGCAGTGCTAGAGGCGCGGGCCGGGGGCCCCAGCATTTT
NA	many	TRBJ2-7	13	TRBV2	CASRRTATYEQYF	TGTGCCAGCAGGAGGACGGCGACCTACGAGCAGTACTTC
TRBD2	NA	TRBJ2-2	18	TRBV30	CAWSPSTSGNVRTGELFF	TGTGCCTGGAGCCCTTCGACTAGCGGGAACGTAAGGACCGGGGAGCTGTTTTTT
NA	many	TRBJ2-2	15	TRBV12-3/TRBV12-4	CASSLDVPNTGELFF	TGTGCCAGCAGTTTAGATGTACCAAACACCGGGGAGCTGTTTTTT
NA	few	TRBJ1-2	15	TRBV5-4	CASSSRDNSNYGYTF	TGTGCCAGCAGCTCAAGGGACAACAGTAACTATGGCTACACCTTC
NA	many	TRBJ1-5	13	TRBV2	CASSGRQGQPQHF	TGTGCCAGCAGTGGGAGGCAGGGTCAGCCCCAGCATTTT
TRBD1	many	TRBJ2-7	19	TRBV28	CASSFRPDRGGPFRDEQYF	TGTGCCAGCAGTTTTCGCCCTGACAGGGGGGGCCCCTTTAGAGACGAGCAGTACTTC
NA	NA	TRBJ1-6	10	TRBV6-1	CASGERTLHF	TGTGCCAGCGGCGAGAGGACCCTCCACTTT
NA	few	TRBJ2-5	14	TRBV2	CASNPAAYQETQYF	TGTGCCAGCAACCCCGCTGCTTACCAAGAGACCCAGTACTTC
NA	many	TRBJ2-6	15	TRBV28	CASRTPSSGANVLTF	TGTGCCAGCAGGACACCTTCCTCTGGGGCCAACGTCCTGACTTTC
NA	few	TRBJ1-2	14	TRBV10-3	CAISESPGWYGYTF	TGTGCCATCAGTGAGTCGCCGGGTTGGTATGGCTACACCTTC
NA	NA	TRBJ1-5	20	TRBV4-2	CASSQDKVRGGELENQPQHF	TGTGCCAGCAGCCAAGATAAGGTCCGGGGGGGGGAGCTGGAGAATCAGCCCCAGCATTTT
NA	many	TRBJ1-5	14	TRBV12-3/TRBV12-4	CASSQSDSNQPQHF	TGTGCCAGCAGCCAGTCGGATAGCAATCAGCCCCAGCATTTT
TRBD2	many	TRBJ2-5	15	TRBV28	CASKRPVAGEETQYF	TGTGCCAGCAAACGCCCAGTAGCGGGAGAAGAGACCCAGTACTTC
TRBD2	many	TRBJ2-2	15	TRBV29-1	CSVARLAGGTGELFF	TGCAGCGTTGCTCGGCTAGCGGGAGGCACCGGGGAGCTGTTTTTT
TRBD2	many	TRBJ2-6	17	TRBV28	CASSSGTSGSGANVLTF	TGTGCCAGCAGTAGCGGGACTAGCGGTTCTGGGGCCAACGTCCTGACTTTC
NA	many	TRBJ2-2	12	TRBV7-9	CASSLEAGELFF	TGTGCCAGCAGCTTAGAAGCGGGGGAGCTGTTTTTT
NA	many	TRBJ1-5	16	TRBV28	CASTTTTGQSNQPQHF	TGTGCCAGCACCACTACCACAGGACAAAGCAATCAGCCCCAGCATTTT
NA	many	TRBJ2-7	16	TRBV28	CASSLSGPTMGHEQYF	TGTGCCAGCAGTTTATCTGGACCCACAATGGGGCACGAGCAGTACTTC
NA	few	TRBJ2-2	11	TRBV20-1	CSATPGGELFF	TGCAGTGCTACACCCGGTGGGGAGCTGTTTTTT
NA	many	TRBJ1-1	15	TRBV3-1	CASSRSDRLNTEAFF	TGTGCCAGCAGCCGGTCTGACAGACTGAACACTGAAGCTTTCTTT
NA	many	TRBJ2-5	17	TRBV28	CASSSRMAGRLAETQYF	TGTGCCAGCAGTTCCCGCATGGCAGGGCGGCTAGCAGAGACCCAGTACTTC
TRBD2	NA	TRBJ2-2	16	TRBV20-1	CSGALAGVLDTGELFF	TGTAGTGGTGCTCTAGCGGGAGTTCTCGACACCGGGGAGCTGTTTTTT
NA	many	TRBJ2-2	13	TRBV11-2	CASSPALTEELFF	TGTGCCAGCAGCCCGGCCTTAACAGAGGAGCTGTTTTTT
NA	many	TRBJ2-4	13	TRBV20-1	CSARPQRGDIQYF	TGCAGTGCTAGGCCCCAGCGAGGGGACATTCAGTACTTC